Sequencing of this T cell receptor (beta chain) was carried out in a study of patients and donors after allogeneic stem cell transplantation. Via MiXCR, TCRdb re-called the RT-PCR reads, giving one row per CDR3 protein. Here the sample spans around 160,000 distinct CDR3 sequences, around 30% being singletons. V was shortened by 3 bases and J by 4 bases, with 13 bases between the two germline ends. This CDR3 has 14 amino acids. This clonotype showed up just a few times. The sequence derives from a human donor who was either an allogeneic HSCT recipient or a stem cell or donor lymphocyte infusion donor (not recorded which). It is not recorded whose cells these are; they may come from a transplant donor. The chain links TRBV12-3 or TRBV12-4 to TRBJ2-7, with D hard to call. Source material: blood, either unsorted or a sorted T cell fraction (not recorded which). The CDR3 nucleotides are TGTGCCAGCAGTTTTAGGAGCAGCAAATACGAGCAGTACTTC. It translates to CASSFRSSKYEQYF.